The rows below give T cell receptor beta chains drawn from one sample of a study of early T cells in non-severe SARS-CoV-2 infection. TCRdb used MiXCR to reprocess the 5' RACE reads, holding one entry per CDR3 protein. The data hold roughly 12,000 distinct CDR3 sequences, with 4.8% observed a single time. Sequenced material: whole blood. All receptors derive from an adult who was a healthcare worker with PCR-confirmed SARS-CoV-2 infection or an uninfected control (not recorded which). CDR3s include the opening cysteine and the closing phenylalanine or tryptophan. A D gene is named only where the DNA matches it firmly. Size is stated as once, few or many counts, or a class when the clone is expanded.

clone_size	v_call	d_call	j_call	cdr3_aa	cdr3_nt
medium-sized	TRBV6-5	NA	TRBJ1-6	CASSYTTGAYNSPLHF	TGTGCCAGCAGTTACACGACAGGAGCCTATAATTCACCCCTCCACTTT
many	TRBV4-2	NA	TRBJ2-3	CASSQGLDTQYF	TGTGCCAGCAGCCAAGGGTTAGATACGCAGTATTTT
medium-sized	TRBV9	NA	TRBJ2-7	CASSVGSDPYEQYF	TGTGCCAGCAGCGTAGGCTCAGACCCCTACGAGCAGTACTTC
few	TRBV5-1	TRBD1	TRBJ1-4	CASSWGQNNEKLFF	TGCGCCAGCAGCTGGGGACAGAATAATGAAAAACTGTTTTTT
many	TRBV27	TRBD2	TRBJ2-1	CAGNREVNEQFF	TGTGCCGGCAACCGGGAGGTCAATGAGCAGTTCTTC
many	TRBV11-2	TRBD2	TRBJ2-7	CASSSGDYYEQYF	TGTGCCAGCAGCTCCGGGGACTATTACGAGCAGTACTTC
many	TRBV6-6	NA	TRBJ2-3	CASIKTETDTQYF	TGTGCCAGCATTAAGACGGAGACAGATACGCAGTATTTT
many	TRBV3-1	NA	TRBJ2-2	CASREGARTGELFF	TGTGCCAGCAGGGAGGGGGCGAGAACCGGGGAGCTGTTTTTT
many	TRBV21-1	NA	TRBJ1-1	CASSKGGGDTEAFF	TGTGCCAGCAGCAAAGGAGGAGGGGACACTGAAGCTTTCTTT
medium-sized	TRBV3-1	NA	TRBJ2-7	CASSQWEGEQYF	TGTGCCAGCAGCCAATGGGAAGGGGAGCAGTACTTC
many	TRBV27	NA	TRBJ2-2	CASSATRHTGELFF	TGTGCCAGCAGTGCGACGCGACACACCGGGGAGCTGTTTTTT
medium-sized	TRBV7-2	NA	TRBJ2-3	CASSLVLRGRGTDTQYF	TGTGCCAGCAGCTTAGTGTTGCGGGGCAGGGGCACAGATACGCAGTATTTT
few	TRBV6-5	NA	TRBJ2-4	CASRLGGENIQYF	TGTGCCAGCAGGCTCGGAGGGGAAAACATTCAGTACTTC
many	TRBV5-1	NA	TRBJ1-5	CASSLFGGSSNQPQHF	TGCGCCAGCAGCTTGTTCGGGGGCAGCAGCAATCAGCCCCAGCATTTT
many	TRBV29-1	TRBD2	TRBJ2-2	CSVGGLAVGELFF	TGCAGCGTTGGGGGACTAGCTGTCGGGGAGCTGTTTTTT
medium-sized	TRBV9	NA	TRBJ2-1	CASSPRDHYNEQFF	TGTGCCAGCAGCCCGAGGGACCATTACAATGAGCAGTTCTTC
medium-sized	TRBV7-6	TRBD1	TRBJ2-1	CASSLEGAREQFF	TGTGCCAGCAGCTTAGAGGGGGCGCGGGAGCAGTTCTTC